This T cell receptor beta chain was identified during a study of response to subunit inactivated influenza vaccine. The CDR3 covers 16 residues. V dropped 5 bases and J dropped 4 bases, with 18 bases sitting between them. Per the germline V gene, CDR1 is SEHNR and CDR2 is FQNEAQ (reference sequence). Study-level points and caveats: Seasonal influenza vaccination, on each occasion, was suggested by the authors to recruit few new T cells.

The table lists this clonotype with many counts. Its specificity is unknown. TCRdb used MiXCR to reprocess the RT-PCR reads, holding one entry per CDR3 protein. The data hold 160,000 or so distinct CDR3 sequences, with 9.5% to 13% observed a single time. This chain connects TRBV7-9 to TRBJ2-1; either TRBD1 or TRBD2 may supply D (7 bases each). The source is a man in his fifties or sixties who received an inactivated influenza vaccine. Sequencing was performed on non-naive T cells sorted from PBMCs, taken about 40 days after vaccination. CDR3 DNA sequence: TGTGCCAGCAGCCGCGGGGAGGGACAGCCTTACAATGAGCAGTTCTTC. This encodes CASSRGEGQPYNEQFF.